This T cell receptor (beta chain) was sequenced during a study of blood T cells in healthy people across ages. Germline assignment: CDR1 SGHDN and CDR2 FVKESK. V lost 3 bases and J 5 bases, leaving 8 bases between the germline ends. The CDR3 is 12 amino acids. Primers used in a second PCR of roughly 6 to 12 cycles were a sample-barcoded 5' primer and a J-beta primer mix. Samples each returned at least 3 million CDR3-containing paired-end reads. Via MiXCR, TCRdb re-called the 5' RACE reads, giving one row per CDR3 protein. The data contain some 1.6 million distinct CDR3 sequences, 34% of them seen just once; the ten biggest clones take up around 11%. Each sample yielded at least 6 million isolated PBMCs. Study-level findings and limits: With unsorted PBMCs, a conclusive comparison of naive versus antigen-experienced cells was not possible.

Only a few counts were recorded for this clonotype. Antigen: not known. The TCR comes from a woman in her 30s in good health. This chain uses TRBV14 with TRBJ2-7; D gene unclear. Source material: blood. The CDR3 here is CASSHTWDEQYF. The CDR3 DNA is TGTGCCAGCAGCCACACATGGGACGAGCAGTACTTC.